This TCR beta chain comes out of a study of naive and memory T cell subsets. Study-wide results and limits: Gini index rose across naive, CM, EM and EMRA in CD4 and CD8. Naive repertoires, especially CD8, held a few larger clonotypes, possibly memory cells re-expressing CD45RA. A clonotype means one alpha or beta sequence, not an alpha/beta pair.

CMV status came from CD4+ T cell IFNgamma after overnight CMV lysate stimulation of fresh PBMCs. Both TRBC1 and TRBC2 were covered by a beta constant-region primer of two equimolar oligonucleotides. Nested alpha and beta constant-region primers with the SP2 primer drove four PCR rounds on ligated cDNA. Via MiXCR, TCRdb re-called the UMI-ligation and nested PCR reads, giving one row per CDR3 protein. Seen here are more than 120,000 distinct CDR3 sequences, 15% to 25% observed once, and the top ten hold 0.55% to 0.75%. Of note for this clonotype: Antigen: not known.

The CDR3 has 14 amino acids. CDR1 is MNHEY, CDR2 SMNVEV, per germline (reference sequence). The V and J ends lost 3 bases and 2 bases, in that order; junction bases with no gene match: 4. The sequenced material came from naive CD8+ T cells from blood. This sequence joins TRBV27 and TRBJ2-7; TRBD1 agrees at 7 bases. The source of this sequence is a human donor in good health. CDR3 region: CASSFGTAAYEQYF. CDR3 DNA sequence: TGTGCCAGCAGTTTCGGGACAGCGGCCTACGAGCAGTACTTC.